This T cell receptor (beta chain) was captured in a study of T cells in tuberculosis. Study details: T cells were selected with CD1B tetramers loaded with glucose monomycolate.

On average about 100,000 T cells per donor were immunosequenced. Regarding the study as a whole: Smaller distances to GMM-specific TCRs suggested their expansion in active tuberculosis. The TCR-beta difference was not significant; alpha differences partly reflected length.

TCRdb's copy holds only in-frame clones and misses some; the assay was immunoSEQ multiplex PCR. This repertoire shows around 30,000 clones, approximately 93% found once; its top ten account for over 4.5%. The germline V gene has CDR1 SGHNT and CDR2 YYREEE (reference sequence). The CDR3 contains 16 residues. The V segment lost 1 base and the J segment 3 bases; nucleotides outside the gene matches: 7. Remarks on this clone: Its antigen remains unknown.

The sample taken for sequencing was PBMCs. The chain carries TRBV5-4 and TRBJ2-1, with TRBD2 identical over 7 bases. The source of this sequence is a donor aged 10-29 years with latent tuberculosis or without tuberculosis infection. DNA of the CDR3: TGTGCCAGCAGCTTGTCAGCGGGAATATACTACAATGAGCAGTTCTTC. Its protein is CASSLSAGIYYNEQFF.